The 26 T cell receptor beta chains below come from one sample, sequenced in a study of cytomegalovirus exposure and HLA in healthy donors. Using immunoSEQ multiplex PCR, the repertoire was profiled, and TCRdb retains in-frame clones only, with some absent. Counted here are 150,000 to 250,000 clones, around 84% occurring once; the ten biggest clones make up roughly 13%. Sequenced input: PBMCs. All receptors come from a woman in her twenties or thirties in good health and CMV-seropositive.

This chain joins TRBV7-9 and TRBJ2-1, with TRBD2 matching over 9 bases. Germline trimming cut 5 bases from V and 10 bases from J; bases unmatched to any gene: 12. The CDR3 spans 15 residues. CDR1 and CDR2 (germline): SEHNR, FQNEAQ (reference sequence). CDR3 sequence reads: CASSTPTTSGREQFF. The CDR3 DNA reads TGTGCCAGCAGCACCCCGACCACGAGCGGGAGGGAGCAGTTCTTC.

The J gene is TRBJ2-1, the V gene TRBV4-2; 11 positions match TRBD2. Germline trimming cut 0 bases from V and 4 bases from J; bases unmatched to any gene: 8. The CDR3 length is 18 residues. Germline lookup yields CDR1 LGHNA and CDR2 YNFKEQ. CDR3 sequence (DNA): TGTGCCAGCAGCCAAGATGTAGAGAGACTAGCGGGATACAATGAGCAGTTCTTC. Amino acid sequence: CASSQDVERLAGYNEQFF.

The chain joins TRBV7-2 to TRBJ1-2; 7 bases are a match to TRBD1. The CDR3 runs to 17 residues. Germline CDR1 SGHTA, CDR2 FQGNSA. Unmatched junction bases numbered 14, after V lost 3 bases and J lost 4 bases. CDR3 DNA sequence: TGTGCCAGCAGCTTCGGACAGGCACCAACTTTCGGCTATGGCTACACCTTC. Its protein is CASSFGQAPTFGYGYTF.

The chain uses TRBV18 and TRBJ1-2; 7 bases line up with TRBD1. The CDR3 runs 12 residues. Germline trimming cut 8 bases from V and 6 bases from J; bases unmatched to any gene: 6. Germline values: CDR1 KGHSH, CDR2 LQKENI. CDR3 loop: CASHYRGDGYTF. Here the CDR3 DNA reads TGTGCCAGCCACTACAGGGGAGATGGCTACACCTTC.

J is TRBJ1-2 and V is TRBV5-1; D gene unclear. Germline CDR1 is SGHRS and CDR2 is YFSETQ. The CDR3 is 12 amino acids. Trimming took 4 bases from V and 6 from J, leaving 10 bases between them. As DNA, the CDR3 is TGCGCCAGCAGCAAAACAGCGGATGGCTACACCTTC. Amino acids: CASSKTADGYTF.

The V and J genes are TRBV5-6 and TRBJ2-1; 8 positions agree with TRBD1. V trimming: 5 bases; J trimming: 6 bases; junction bases outside the gene matches: 4. CDR1 is SGHDT, CDR2 YYEEEE, per germline. This CDR3 is 13 amino acids long. CDR3 sequence reads: CASSLTGGNEQFF. CDR3 DNA: TGTGCCAGCAGTCTTACAGGGGGCAATGAGCAGTTCTTC.

The gene calls are TRBV13 and TRBJ2-7; 7 nucleotides align to TRBD2. Germline CDR1 is PRHDT and CDR2 is FYEKMQ (reference sequence). The CDR3 has 14 residues. The ends lost 5 bases at V and 6 bases at J; junction bases unmatched: 10. The chain's CDR3 is CASSKGTNSGEQYF. CDR3 nucleotide sequence: TGTGCCAGCAGCAAAGGGACTAACTCGGGCGAGCAGTACTTC.

The chain couples TRBV9 to TRBJ1-1; D possibly corresponds to TRBD1 (6 bases). This CDR3 contains 15 residues. The germline gives CDR1 SGDLS, CDR2 YYNGEE. Deletions cut 0 bases from V and 1 base from J, with 10 bases between. DNA for the CDR3: TGTGCCAGCAGCGTAGCTGGCAGGGGGAACACTGAAGCTTTCTTT. It yields the protein CASSVAGRGNTEAFF. Variable domain in full (rest from reference TRBV9 and TRBJ1-1): DSGVTQTPKHLITATGQRVTLRCSPRSGDLSVYWYQQSLDQGLQFLIQYYNGEERAKGNILERFSAQQFPDLHSELNLSSLELGDSALYFCASSVAGRGNTEAFFGQGTRLTVV.

The genes are TRBV9 and TRBJ2-3; 15 bases align to TRBD2. This CDR3 contains 18 residues. Germline V gene sequence: CDR1 SGDLS, CDR2 YYNGEE. Trimming removed 2 bases from V and 5 bases from J; junction bases left unmatched: 9. CDR3 sequence reads: CASSVGGTSGRYGDTQYF. CDR3 sequence (DNA): TGTGCCAGCAGCGTTGGCGGGACTAGCGGGAGGTACGGAGATACGCAGTATTTT. Full variable domain (outside the CDR3, taken from reference TRBV9 and TRBJ2-3): DSGVTQTPKHLITATGQRVTLRCSPRSGDLSVYWYQQSLDQGLQFLIQYYNGEERAKGNILERFSAQQFPDLHSELNLSSLELGDSALYFCASSVGGTSGRYGDTQYFGPGTRLTVL.

This chain connects TRBV28 to TRBJ1-5; weak D call: TRBD1 (6 bases). The V gene lost 5 bases and the J gene lost 0 bases, with 11 bases spanning the gap. The CDR3 length is 15 residues. Germline V gives CDR1 MDHEN, CDR2 SYDVKM. The CDR3 nucleotides are TGTGCCAGCAGTCTGGACAGTTATAGCAATCAGCCCCAGCATTTT. The encoded protein is CASSLDSYSNQPQHF.

The V and J genes are TRBV11-3 and TRBJ1-3; possibly TRBD1 for D (6 bases). V shed 2 bases and J shed 8 bases, with 10 bases lying between them. Germline V CDR1 and CDR2: SGHNT, YENEEA. CDR3 length: 13 amino acids. The CDR3 loop reads CASSLNRDHTIYF. Written as DNA, the CDR3 is TGTGCCAGCAGCTTAAACAGGGACCACACCATATATTTT. Full variable domain (missing parts from reference TRBV11-3 and TRBJ1-3): EAGVVQSPRYKIIEKKQPVAFWCNPISGHNTLYWYLQNLGQGPELLIRYENEEAVDDSQLPKDRFSAERLKGVDSTLKIQPAELGDSAVYLCASSLNRDHTIYFGEGSWLTVV.

In this sample, this clone turned up a few times. This sequence joins TRBV10-3 and TRBJ2-2; maybe TRBD1 (6 bases). The CDR3 runs to 14 residues. The germline V gene encodes CDR1 ENHRY and CDR2 SYGVKD. V shed 10 bases and J shed 3 bases, with 15 bases lying between them. CDR3 DNA sequence: TGTGCCACATTGTCCGGGACACACACCGGGGAGCTGTTTTTT. Amino acids: CATLSGTHTGELFF.

V is TRBV6-1 and J is TRBJ2-7; the D is unclear. Trimming removed 5 bases at V and 5 bases at J, with 4 bases between. This CDR3 spans 10 amino acids. The germline V gene has CDR1 MNHNS and CDR2 SASEGT. CDR3 region: CASSRNEQYF. For the CDR3, the DNA is TGTGCCAGCAGTCGTAACGAGCAGTACTTC.

In nucleotides, the CDR3 is TGCGCCAGCAGCCAAGACGGTCAGGGGCAGGCGAAGCAGTTCTTC. Its translation: CASSQDGQGQAKQFF. The rearrangement uses TRBV4-1 and TRBJ2-1, with D possibly being TRBD1 (6 bases). Germline V gene lookup returns CDR1 MGHRA and CDR2 YSYEKL. The ends were cut back, 0 bases at V and 11 bases at J, with 17 bases in the middle. The length of the CDR3 is 15 residues.

The chain has TRBV6-1 and TRBJ1-1, with no clear D. Germline V gene sequence: CDR1 MNHNS, CDR2 SASEGT. V shed 5 bases and J shed 8 bases, with 6 bases lying between them. The CDR3 totals 10 residues. The CDR3: CASSYVEAFF. The CDR3 nucleotides are TGTGCCAGCAGTTATGTAGAAGCTTTCTTT.

The chain uses TRBV30 and TRBJ1-2; D possibly corresponds to TRBD1 (6 bases). Trimming left V 4 bases short and J 5 bases short, with 11 bases between. The CDR3 sequence is 12 residues long. Germline assignment: CDR1 GTSNPN and CDR2 SVGIG (reference sequence). The CDR3 DNA reads TGTGCCTGGACAGGGGAAGGGTATGGCTACACCTTC. This translates into CAWTGEGYGYTF.

The rearrangement links TRBV27 to TRBJ1-5; TRBD1 might be the D (6 bases). With 5 bases removed from V and 6 bases from J, the gap between germline ends came to 14 bases. Germline loops: CDR1 MNHEY, CDR2 SMNVEV (reference sequence). CDR3 length: 14 amino acids. This CDR3 is CASSLQGEAQPQHF. As DNA, the CDR3 is TGTGCCAGCAGTCTACAGGGAGAAGCTCAGCCCCAGCATTTT.

This chain connects TRBV6-6 to TRBJ2-1; D possibly corresponds to TRBD2 (5 bases). Between the trimmed V and J ends, which lost 2 bases and 8 bases, there was a span of 13 bases. Germline loops: CDR1 MNHNY, CDR2 SVGAGI (reference sequence). The CDR3 totals 14 residues. The DNA for the CDR3 is TGTGCCAGCAGTTACCGAGCGGCCGCCGATGAGCAGTTCTTC. Amino acids: CASSYRAAADEQFF.

V is TRBV7-8 and J is TRBJ1-5, with 7 bases fitting TRBD1. The ends lost 3 bases at V and 4 bases at J; junction bases unmatched: 9. This CDR3 spans 16 amino acids. CDR1 is SGHVS, CDR2 FQNEAQ, per germline. CDR3 nucleotides: TGTGCCAGCAGCTTCACAGGGGTATCGAGAAATCAGCCCCAGCATTTT. Its protein product is CASSFTGVSRNQPQHF.

The chain links TRBV5-1 to TRBJ2-1; D is perhaps TRBD2 (5 bases). The V end lost 0 bases, the J end lost 10 bases, and 8 bases lay between the germline ends. The CDR3 is 12 residues long. CDR1 SGHRS and CDR2 YFSETQ come from the germline V gene. DNA of the CDR3: TGCGCCAGCAGCTTGGACGGCGGGGAGCAGTTCTTC. Amino acids: CASSLDGGEQFF.

The chain links TRBV27 to TRBJ1-5; D is unclear. Germline V gives CDR1 MNHEY, CDR2 SMNVEV (reference sequence). V was shortened by 6 bases and J by 6 bases, with 12 bases between the two germline ends. There are 13 residues in the CDR3. The CDR3 is CASRLSGTQPQHF. Here the CDR3 DNA reads TGTGCCAGCAGACTATCGGGAACTCAGCCCCAGCATTTT.

The chain has TRBV6-5 and TRBJ2-1; TRBD2 matches 9 bases. This CDR3 comprises 16 residues. The germline V gene encodes CDR1 MNHEY and CDR2 SVGAGI. V lost 4 bases to trimming and J lost 5 bases; unmatched junction nucleotides: 9. CDR3 residues: CASSSPSGRLHNEQFF. DNA for the CDR3: TGTGCCAGCAGTTCCCCGAGCGGGAGGCTCCACAATGAGCAGTTCTTC.

For this clone: This CDR3 is also generated by other DNA sequences in the sample. This chain connects TRBV6-5 to TRBJ2-3, with 9 bases identical to TRBD2. The CDR3 has 15 amino acids. Germline V gives CDR1 MNHEY, CDR2 SVGAGI. The V and J ends lost 3 bases and 0 bases, in that order; junction bases with no gene match: 1. For the CDR3, the DNA is TGTGCCAGCAGTTATAGCGGGGGAAGCACAGATACGCAGTATTTT. It is translated as CASSYSGGSTDTQYF.

The rearrangement links TRBV9 to TRBJ2-7; D possibly corresponds to TRBD2 (6 bases). Germline-derived CDR1 and CDR2 are SGDLS and YYNGEE. The CDR3 has 15 amino acids. V lost 0 bases, J lost 3 bases, and 13 bases lay in between. CDR3: CASSVGVAEGYEQYF. The CDR3 DNA sequence: TGTGCCAGCAGCGTAGGGGTAGCGGAGGGCTACGAGCAGTACTTC. Full variable domain (rest looked up from reference TRBV9 and TRBJ2-7): DSGVTQTPKHLITATGQRVTLRCSPRSGDLSVYWYQQSLDQGLQFLIQYYNGEERAKGNILERFSAQQFPDLHSELNLSSLELGDSALYFCASSVGVAEGYEQYFGPGTRLTVT.

J is TRBJ1-2 and V is TRBV28, with D hard to call. Germline V gene data show CDR1 as MDHEN and CDR2 as SYDVKM. The V and J ends lost 4 bases and 4 bases respectively, with 16 bases between them. The CDR3 has 15 amino acids. The CDR3 DNA is TGTGCCAGCAGTTGGGCAGCCAGCCACATCTATGGCTACACCTTC. Protein product: CASSWAASHIYGYTF.

This clone occurred many times. The rearrangement uses TRBV7-8 and TRBJ1-5; D is unresolved. V dropped 1 base and J dropped 7 bases, with 11 bases sitting between them. Per germline, CDR1 SGHVS and CDR2 FQNEAQ. The CDR3 sequence is 14 residues long. The CDR3 DNA follows: TGTGCCAGCAGCTTAGAAGGTAGCATCCAGCCCCAGCATTTT. This encodes CASSLEGSIQPQHF.